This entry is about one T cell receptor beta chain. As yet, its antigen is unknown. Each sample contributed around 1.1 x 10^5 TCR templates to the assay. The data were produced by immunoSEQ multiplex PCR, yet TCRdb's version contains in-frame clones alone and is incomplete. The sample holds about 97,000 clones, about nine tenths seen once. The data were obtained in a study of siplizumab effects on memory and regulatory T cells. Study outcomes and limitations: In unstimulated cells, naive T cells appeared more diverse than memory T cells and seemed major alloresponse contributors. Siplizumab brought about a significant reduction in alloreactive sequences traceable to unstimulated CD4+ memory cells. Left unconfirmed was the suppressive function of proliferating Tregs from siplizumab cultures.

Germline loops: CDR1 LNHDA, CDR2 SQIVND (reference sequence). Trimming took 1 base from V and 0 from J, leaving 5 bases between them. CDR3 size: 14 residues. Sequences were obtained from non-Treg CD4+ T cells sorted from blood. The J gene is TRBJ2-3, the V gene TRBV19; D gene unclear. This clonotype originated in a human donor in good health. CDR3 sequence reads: CASSIGPSTDTQYF. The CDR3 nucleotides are TGTGCCAGTAGTATAGGGCCTAGCACAGATACGCAGTATTTT.